These 10 T cell receptor beta chains were sequenced from one sample in a study of siplizumab effects on memory and regulatory T cells. Clones were sequenced by immunoSEQ multiplex PCR, and TCRdb holds only the in-frame ones, with some missing. The table has tens of thousands of clones, roughly 90% seen once; the top ten hold around 0.25%. The source material was naive CD4+ T cells sorted from blood. Every receptor here comes from a human donor in good health.

This chain connects TRBV5-1 to TRBJ2-5; D is ambiguous. Germline CDR1 reads SGHRS; CDR2 reads YFSETQ. The CDR3 covers 16 residues. V was pared by 1 base and J by 5 bases, with 18 bases between. The CDR3 reads CASSLRQVRSSETQYF. In nucleotides, the CDR3 is TGCGCCAGCAGCTTGAGGCAGGTCCGGAGCTCGGAGACCCAGTACTTC.

This chain links TRBV6-5 with TRBJ1-2, with TRBD1 matching 7 bases. The CDR3 runs 11 residues. Unmatched junction bases numbered 2, after V lost 6 bases and J lost 7 bases. Germline V gene data show CDR1 as MNHEY and CDR2 as SVGAGI. The CDR3 spells CASRRQGGYTF. Written as DNA, the CDR3 is TGTGCCAGCAGGAGACAGGGTGGCTACACCTTC.

The chain has TRBV19 and TRBJ2-5, with a tentative D call TRBD2 (7 bases). The CDR3 has 14 residues. V lost 8 bases to trimming and J lost 4 bases, with 17 bases between them. Germline V lookup: CDR1 LNHDA, CDR2 SQIVND (reference sequence). The CDR3 reads CASDGGAVGETQYF. The CDR3 DNA reads as TGTGCCAGTGATGGGGGGGCGGTGGGAGAGACCCAGTACTTC.

The CDR3 DNA is TGCGCCAGCAGCTTGAACAGGGGGCAATACGAGCAGTACTTC. Protein product: CASSLNRGQYEQYF. V gene TRBV5-1 combines with J gene TRBJ2-7, with 9 bases that match TRBD1. The CDR3 has 14 residues. Trimming cost V 1 base and J 4 bases; bases outside gene matches: 3. Germline V lookup: CDR1 SGHRS, CDR2 YFSETQ.

This sequence joins TRBV9 and TRBJ1-2; a possible D gene is TRBD1 (6 bases). V was pared by 3 bases and J by 4 bases, with 19 bases between. In germline, CDR1 is SGDLS, CDR2 YYNGEE. The length of the CDR3 is 16 residues. The CDR3 region is CASSAPQRGGSYGYTF. As DNA, the CDR3 is TGTGCCAGCAGCGCTCCCCAGAGGGGGGGCTCCTATGGCTACACCTTC.

The rearrangement links TRBV27 to TRBJ1-5; 7 bases agree with TRBD1. The germline V gene has CDR1 MNHEY and CDR2 SMNVEV (reference sequence). Trimming removed 2 bases from V and 11 bases from J; junction bases left unmatched: 15. The CDR3 is made up of 16 amino acids. In nucleotides, the CDR3 is TGTGCCAGCAGTTTAAGGGGGCGGGGGTTGTTTTTGGCCCAGCATTTT. Amino acid sequence: CASSLRGRGLFLAQHF.

This clone was picked up a small number of times. This chain connects TRBV9 to TRBJ1-5; 7 nucleotides match TRBD1. CDR3 length: 14 residues. CDR1 and CDR2 from the germline V gene are SGDLS and YYNGEE. J gave up 2 bases and V 3 bases, and 2 bases lay outside the gene matches. The CDR3 nucleotides read TGTGCCAGCAGCGCGCAGGGGGGCAATCAGCCCCAGCATTTT. It encodes CASSAQGGNQPQHF.

The chain couples TRBV15 to TRBJ2-7; TRBD2 agrees at 8 bases. Losses at the gene ends were 9 bases for V and 2 bases for J; bases not matched to a gene: 6. Germline V gives CDR1 LNHNV, CDR2 YYDKDF (reference sequence). The CDR3 sequence is 13 residues long. Here the CDR3 DNA reads TGTGCCACGGGGACTAGAGTCGCCTACGAGCAGTACTTC. This encodes CATGTRVAYEQYF.

The chain has TRBV7-9 and TRBJ2-5; possible D gene TRBD2, 6 bases. CDR3 length: 14 residues. In germline, CDR1 is SEHNR, CDR2 FQNEAQ (reference sequence). Trimming shortened V by 3 bases and J by 0 bases, and 8 bases separated the two germline ends. CDR3 DNA sequence: TGTGCCAGCAGCTTGCGGGACCACCAAGAGACCCAGTACTTC. Protein sequence: CASSLRDHQETQYF.

The chain combines TRBV5-4 with TRBJ2-7; TRBD1 matches 7 bases. The CDR3 is made up of 16 amino acids. After removal of 3 bases from V and 2 bases from J, the junction contained 11 bases not matched to a gene. The V gene's germline CDR1 is SGHNT and CDR2 YYREEE (reference sequence). CDR3 DNA sequence: TGTGCCAGCAGCTCGAAATACAGGGGTAGCACCTACGAGCAGTACTTC. Its protein is CASSSKYRGSTYEQYF.